The 25 T cell receptor beta chains given below trace back to one sample, sequenced in a study of cytomegalovirus exposure and HLA in healthy donors. The PCR had 60 Vbeta and 13 Jbeta primers. The method was immunoSEQ multiplex PCR; TCRdb's version includes in-frame clones alone and lacks a portion of them. The sample contains about 130,000 clones, around 72% of which appear only once. The material sequenced was PBMCs. The receptors here all came from a woman between 18 and 29 years old in good health and CMV-seronegative.

The J gene is TRBJ1-2, the V gene TRBV30, with TRBD1 as a possible D gene (6 bases). Per the germline V gene, CDR1 is GTSNPN and CDR2 is SVGIG (reference sequence). Trimming left V 0 bases short and J 8 bases short, with 28 bases between. This CDR3 contains 18 residues. CDR3 sequence: CAWSVRFAQGTVWFGYTF. The CDR3 DNA reads as TGTGCCTGGAGTGTAAGGTTTGCACAGGGCACGGTTTGGTTCGGCTACACCTTC.

This clone was observed a single time. This chain links TRBV4-1 with TRBJ2-7, with TRBD2 identical over 14 bases. The V and J ends lost 3 bases and 6 bases, in that order; junction bases with no gene match: 13. This CDR3 is 18 amino acids long. The germline V gene has CDR1 MGHRA and CDR2 YSYEKL. The CDR3 loop reads CASSQEGLAGGLNPEQYF. CDR3 coding DNA: TGCGCCAGCAGCCAGGAAGGACTAGCGGGAGGCCTTAACCCCGAGCAGTACTTC.

The chain has TRBV7-6 and TRBJ2-6; D not resolved. V was clipped by 1 base and J by 0 bases, with 4 bases between them. The CDR3 has 15 residues. Looked up from germline, CDR1 is SGHVS and CDR2 is FNYEAQ. The CDR3 DNA reads as TGTGCCAGCAGCTTAGAGAGCTCTGGGGCCAACGTCCTGACTTTC. Its translation: CASSLESSGANVLTF.

This clone has a single count. The rearrangement joins TRBV15 to TRBJ2-7; no firm D call. The V gene lost 3 bases and the J gene lost 4 bases, with 7 bases spanning the gap. The germline V gene encodes CDR1 LNHNV and CDR2 YYDKDF (reference sequence). The CDR3 runs 12 residues. The CDR3 protein is CATSRGHYEQYF. CDR3 nucleotide sequence: TGTGCCACCAGCAGGGGCCATTACGAGCAGTACTTC. The full variable domain, its missing parts supplied by reference TRBV15 and TRBJ2-7, is DAMVIQNPRYQVTQFGKPVTLSCSQTLNHNVMYWYQQKSSQAPKLLFHYYDKDFNNEADTPDNFQSRRPNTSFCFLDIRSPGLGDTAMYLCATSRGHYEQYFGPGTRLTVT.

This sequence joins TRBV5-1 and TRBJ2-7, with 11 bases that match TRBD1. The CDR3 runs 16 residues. Germline V lookup: CDR1 SGHRS, CDR2 YFSETQ. After removal of 1 base from V and 1 base from J, the junction contained 4 bases not matched to a gene. CDR3 loop: CASSLPGTGGSYEQYF. The CDR3 region has the DNA TGCGCCAGCAGCTTGCCCGGGACAGGGGGATCCTACGAGCAGTACTTC.

The V gene is TRBV5-4, the J gene TRBJ1-2; D may be TRBD1 (6 bases). The CDR3 consists of 12 residues. Trimming shortened V by 2 bases and J by 8 bases, and 10 bases separated the two germline ends. Germline loops: CDR1 SGHNT, CDR2 YYREEE (reference sequence). The CDR3 DNA sequence: TGTGCCAGCAGCTTAGGGGGAAACGGCTACACCTTC. Its translation: CASSLGGNGYTF.

The chain links TRBV30 to TRBJ1-4, with D possibly being TRBD1 (6 bases). This CDR3 is 13 amino acids long. Germline V gene data show CDR1 as GTSNPN and CDR2 as SVGIG (reference sequence). With 3 bases removed from V and 8 bases from J, the gap between germline ends came to 13 bases. The CDR3: CAWRRGGGEKLFF. Written as DNA, the CDR3 is TGTGCCTGGAGGAGGGGGGGAGGCGAAAAACTGTTTTTT.

This chain uses TRBV30 with TRBJ2-7; 7 nucleotides agree with TRBD1. The CDR3 totals 13 residues. Germline values: CDR1 GTSNPN, CDR2 SVGIG (reference sequence). After removal of 3 bases from V and 2 bases from J, the junction contained 4 bases not matched to a gene. CDR3 residues: CAWRTGPTYEQYF. The CDR3 DNA sequence: TGTGCCTGGAGGACAGGGCCCACCTACGAGCAGTACTTC.

This chain connects TRBV30 to TRBJ2-2; tentatively, D is TRBD1 (5 bases). Trimming left V 3 bases short and J 0 bases short, with 8 bases between. This CDR3 spans 14 amino acids. Germline V gives CDR1 GTSNPN, CDR2 SVGIG (reference sequence). Here the CDR3 reads CAWRQTANTGELFF. In DNA form, the CDR3 reads TGTGCCTGGAGACAGACAGCGAACACCGGGGAGCTGTTTTTT.

The chain is built from TRBV10-3 and TRBJ1-3; no firm D call. The length of the CDR3 is 15 residues. V lost 2 bases and J 0 bases, leaving 8 bases between the germline ends. Per the germline V gene, CDR1 is ENHRY and CDR2 is SYGVKD. The CDR3: CAISEASGSGNTIYF. For the CDR3, the DNA is TGTGCCATCAGTGAGGCCAGCGGCTCTGGAAACACCATATATTTT.

This clone has only a few counts. The rearrangement links TRBV14 to TRBJ1-6; maybe TRBD1 (6 bases). The germline V and J ends were trimmed by 3 bases and 4 bases, with 7 bases remaining between them. In germline, CDR1 is SGHDN, CDR2 FVKESK. The CDR3 totals 14 residues. CDR3 nucleotides: TGTGCCAGCAGCCAGACAGGTTATAATTCACCCCTCCACTTT. This encodes CASSQTGYNSPLHF.

The rearrangement links TRBV28 to TRBJ2-1; the D gene is possibly TRBD1 (5 bases). Trimming removed 6 bases from V and 5 bases from J, with 5 bases in between. The CDR3 is made up of 11 amino acids. Germline V gives CDR1 MDHEN, CDR2 SYDVKM. CDR3 sequence (DNA): TGTGCCAGCAGGGGGCACAATGAGCAGTTCTTC. Translation gives CASRGHNEQFF.

This rearrangement joins TRBV10-1 to TRBJ2-7; no clear D gene. The CDR3 runs to 12 residues. V lost 4 bases to trimming and J lost 2 bases, with 6 bases between them. Germline lookup yields CDR1 WNHNN and CDR2 SYGVQD (reference sequence). CDR3 DNA sequence: TGCGCCAGCAGTGGCGGTCCCTACGAGCAGTACTTC. Translating gives CASSGGPYEQYF.

Of note for this clone: The junction shows a germline mismatch at one end, possibly a read error. The rearrangement links TRBV7-9 to TRBJ1-1; D unclear. The CDR3 covers 10 residues. Germline-derived CDR1 and CDR2 are SEHNR and FQNEAQ (reference sequence). The CDR3: CASSLDRPTF. CDR3 nucleotide sequence: TGTGCCAGCAGCTTAGACAGACCTACTTTT.

The table lists this clone with a few counts. The chain has TRBV7-9 and TRBJ1-2, with D perhaps TRBD1 (5 bases). CDR1 SEHNR and CDR2 FQNEAQ come from the germline V gene (reference sequence). This CDR3 spans 16 amino acids. The germline V and J ends were trimmed by 5 bases and 0 bases, with 16 bases remaining between them. CDR3 sequence reads: CASSDSTTAANYGYTF. In DNA form, the CDR3 reads TGTGCCAGCAGCGATTCGACGACAGCAGCTAACTATGGCTACACCTTC.

This clone has only a few counts. CDR3 DNA sequence: TGTGCCTGGGGGACATCTGGAAACACCATATATTTT. It yields the protein CAWGTSGNTIYF. The V and J genes are TRBV30 and TRBJ1-3; D might be TRBD1 (6 bases). Trimming left V 5 bases short and J 1 base short, with 6 bases between. This CDR3 is 12 amino acids long. The germline V gene encodes CDR1 GTSNPN and CDR2 SVGIG (reference sequence).

The chain links TRBV7-2 to TRBJ2-2; no clear D. The germline gives CDR1 SGHTA, CDR2 FQGNSA. This CDR3 contains 12 residues. The germline V and J ends were trimmed by 4 bases and 3 bases, with 3 bases remaining between them. This CDR3 reads CASSSDTGELFF. In DNA, the CDR3 is TGTGCCAGCAGCTCGGACACCGGGGAGCTGTTTTTT.

The chain links TRBV25-1 to TRBJ2-5, with a possible D match to TRBD2 (6 bases). The better agreement between TRBJ2-7 and the DNA end casts doubt on the J call. Germline V gene sequence: CDR1 MGHDK, CDR2 SYGVNS. The CDR3 is made up of 14 amino acids. The CDR3 reads CASSGRERIYEQYF. The CDR3 DNA reads TGTGCCAGCAGTGGGAGGGAGAGGATCTACGAGCAGTACTTC.

The chain joins TRBV6-5 to TRBJ1-3, with D maybe TRBD1 (5 bases). Germline-derived CDR1 and CDR2 are MNHEY and SVGAGI. V shed 5 bases and J shed 1 base, with 12 bases lying between them. The CDR3 runs to 15 residues. Here the CDR3 reads CASSALGGSGNTIYF. CDR3 bases: TGTGCCAGCAGTGCCCTCGGGGGATCTGGAAACACCATATATTTT.

The gene calls are TRBV30 and TRBJ2-3, with a tentative D call TRBD2 (6 bases). V was clipped by 0 bases and J by 3 bases, with 10 bases between them. The V gene's germline CDR1 is GTSNPN and CDR2 SVGIG (reference sequence). The CDR3 length is 14 residues. This CDR3 is CAWSVRDLTDTQYF. The CDR3 nucleotides read TGTGCCTGGAGTGTCCGGGACTTAACAGATACGCAGTATTTT.

The gene calls are TRBV5-1 and TRBJ1-2, with no clear D. V lost 1 base to trimming and J lost 1 base, with 11 bases between them. Germline CDR1 is SGHRS and CDR2 is YFSETQ. CDR3 length: 15 amino acids. CDR3 sequence (DNA): TGCGCCAGCAGCTTGTCGGAGAACTTTAACTATGGCTACACCTTC. Translating gives CASSLSENFNYGYTF.

This clone was counted a few times. The V and J genes are TRBV6-1 and TRBJ2-5, with 7 positions matching TRBD1. The CDR3 sequence is 16 residues long. Losses at the gene ends were 1 base for V and 4 bases for J; bases not matched to a gene: 9. The V gene's germline CDR1 is MNHNS and CDR2 SASEGT. In DNA, the CDR3 is TGTGCCAGCAGTGAAGAGACAGGGTCTGGAGGAGAGACCCAGTACTTC. Amino acid sequence: CASSEETGSGGETQYF.

The chain's CDR3 is CASRAGTSGTKGEQFF. CDR3 in DNA: TGTGCCAGTAGGGCGGGGACTAGCGGGACGAAGGGTGAGCAGTTCTTC. J is TRBJ2-1 and V is TRBV19; 13 bases match TRBD2. CDR3 length equals 16 residues. CDR1 and CDR2 from the germline V gene are LNHDA and SQIVND (reference sequence). V lost 6 bases, J lost 9 bases, and 11 bases stayed unmatched.

The sample holds a few counts of this clone. DNA for the CDR3: TGCGCCAGCAGCTGGGCTAGGGGGCCGAATGAAAAACTGTTTTTT. Its protein product is CASSWARGPNEKLFF. V and J are TRBV5-1 and TRBJ1-4; 7 bases match TRBD1. The ends lost 3 bases at V and 5 bases at J; junction bases unmatched: 7. Germline CDR1 is SGHRS and CDR2 is YFSETQ. CDR3 length: 15 residues.

The CDR3 DNA is TGTGCTAGTGGTTTGGCGACAGGGGTAGCCCGCGGCTACACCTTC. It translates to CASGLATGVARGYTF. This chain connects TRBV12-5 to TRBJ1-2; 8 positions agree with TRBD1. Germline CDR1 is LGHNT and CDR2 is FRNRAP. The CDR3 is 15 amino acids. With V trimmed by 1 base and J by 8 bases, 9 bases remained unmatched.